The 20 T cell receptor beta chains below all came from one sample that was sequenced in a study of tumor-infiltrating lymphocytes in oesophageal squamous cell carcinoma. A single record per CDR3 protein comes from TCRdb applying MiXCR to the PCR reads. The table lists about 12,000 distinct CDR3 sequences, 50% to 60% of them singletons. Sequenced input: esophageal tumor tissue. These receptors all stem from a female donor with esophageal squamous cell carcinoma.

As to this clonotype: A much larger clonotype is one base distant, so this may be a read error. The chain recombines TRBV24-1 with TRBJ2-6; 10 bases are a match to TRBD2. The end of the DNA fits TRBJ2-1 better, so the J call may be wrong. The germline gives CDR1 KGHDR, CDR2 SFDVKD. This CDR3 is built from 17 residues. The CDR3 DNA sequence: TGTGCCACCAGTGACACTCCTAGCGGGGGTCCCTACTATGAGCAGTTCTTC. This encodes CATSDTPSGGPYYEQFF.

Details on this clonotype: No conserved phenylalanine or tryptophan ends this CDR3, so it is likely a read error. The DNA is left out, because the CDR3 cannot be placed on it with certainty; the CDR3 is given as TCRdb lists it. This chain uses TRBV6-6 with TRBJ2-1; the D segment call TRBD1 is taken from the table without a DNA check. Germline CDR1 and CDR2: MNHNY and SVGAGI (reference sequence). The CDR3 length equals 15 residues, ends included. This chain's CDR3 is CASSRQGQETQYFGS.

This clonotype was observed a handful of times. The gene calls are TRBV5-1 and TRBJ2-3, with TRBD2 matching over 11 bases. Germline assignment: CDR1 SGHRS and CDR2 YFSETQ. CDR3 length: 16 amino acids. With 3 bases clipped from V and 14 bases from J, the junction kept 17 bases outside the gene matches. In nucleotides, the CDR3 is TGCGCCAGCAGCTCGATGGGACTAGCGGTAACCGGGGAGCTGTATTTT. Protein sequence: CASSSMGLAVTGELYF.

This CDR3 is CASSLGLWGTGELFF. Written as DNA, the CDR3 is TGTGCCAGCAGCTTAGGATTATGGGGCACCGGGGAGCTGTTTTTT. The chain joins TRBV11-2 to TRBJ2-2; D is uncertain. There are 15 residues in the CDR3. Germline-derived CDR1 and CDR2 are SGHAT and FQNNGV. Trimming removed 1 base from V and 4 bases from J, with 10 bases in between.

The genes are TRBV10-1 and TRBJ1-2; tentatively, D is TRBD1 (5 bases). The V gene lost 6 bases and the J gene lost 7 bases, with 15 bases spanning the gap. In germline, CDR1 is WNHNN, CDR2 SYGVQD (reference sequence). The CDR3 totals 13 residues. CDR3 amino acids: CASSASQGTGYTF. CDR3 bases: TGCGCCAGCAGCGCTAGCCAGGGAACTGGCTACACCTTC.

This sequence joins TRBV7-2 and TRBJ2-6; a weak D match, TRBD1 (5 bases). The germline gives CDR1 SGHTA, CDR2 FQGNSA. This CDR3 has 18 residues. V gave up 4 bases and J gave up 0 bases, with 16 bases separating them. The CDR3 here is CASSYPFGHHSGANVLTF. The CDR3 bases are TGTGCCAGCAGCTACCCTTTTGGACACCACTCTGGGGCCAACGTCCTGACTTTC.

The sample holds many counts of this clonotype. This chain uses TRBV7-3 with TRBJ2-1; 12 positions match TRBD2. The CDR3 loop spans 17 amino acids. J gave up 6 bases and V 1 base, and 7 bases lay outside the gene matches. CDR1 and CDR2 from the germline V gene are SGHTA and FQGTGA. CDR3 sequence reads: CASSLRPSGGVGNEQFF. The CDR3 DNA reads as TGTGCCAGCAGCTTAAGGCCTAGCGGGGGGGTGGGCAATGAGCAGTTCTTC.

Concerning this clonotype: Germline and junction disagree at one end, which may indicate a read error. This sequence joins TRBV6-5 and TRBJ2-3, with D possibly called TRBD1 or TRBD2 (5 bases each). The J call is uncertain, as TRBJ2-1 better fits the DNA end. Per the germline V gene, CDR1 is MNHEY and CDR2 is SVGAGI. This CDR3 has 13 amino acids. The CDR3 DNA follows: TGTGCCAGCAGTTACAGGGACGACAATGCGCAGTTCTTC. Translating gives CASSYRDDNAQFF.

This chain joins TRBV7-4 and TRBJ2-3; D is unclear. CDR1 and CDR2 (germline): SGHVT, SQSDAQ. This CDR3 contains 16 residues. Trimming left V 2 bases short and J 2 bases short, with 14 bases between. Here the CDR3 reads CASSLRIWAHTDTQYF. Written as DNA, the CDR3 is TGTGCCAGCAGCTTAAGAATTTGGGCCCACACAGATACGCAGTATTTT. Based on the CDR3 plus reference TRBV7-4 and TRBJ2-3, the full variable domain is GAGVSQSPRYKVAKRGRDVALRCDSISGHVTLYWYRQTLGQGSEVLTYSQSDAQRDKSGRPSGRFSAERPERSVSTLKIQRTEQGDSAVYLCASSLRIWAHTDTQYFGPGTRLTVL.

As to this clonotype: The conserved closing phenylalanine or tryptophan is absent in this CDR3, likely reflecting a read error. The DNA is left out, because the CDR3 cannot be placed on it with certainty; the CDR3 is given as TCRdb lists it. J is TRBJ2-3 and V is TRBV12-5; TRBD2, the table's D call, lacks a check against the DNA. The germline V gene has CDR1 LGHNT and CDR2 FRNRAP. The CDR3 has 9 amino acids, counting both end residues. CDR3 loop: CASGLVLAG.

In this sample, this clonotype turned up many times. This chain connects TRBV15 to TRBJ2-3; D is ambiguous. The V end was cut by 5 bases, the J end by 4 bases, with 10 bases between. CDR3 length: 13 residues. Looked up from germline, CDR1 is LNHNV and CDR2 is YYDKDF (reference sequence). CDR3 DNA sequence: TGTGCCACCAGCGACCTGGACCCAGATACGCAGTATTTT. It encodes CATSDLDPDTQYF.

This clonotype was counted once. CDR3 residues: CASSFLSRISDTQYF. The DNA for the CDR3 is TGTGCCAGCAGCTTTCTCTCTAGGATATCAGATACGCAGTATTTT. The V and J genes are TRBV7-2 and TRBJ2-3; D is unclear. CDR1 and CDR2 from the germline V gene are SGHTA and FQGNSA. This CDR3 is 15 amino acids long. V was shortened by 3 bases and J by 4 bases, with 14 bases between the two germline ends.

This clonotype was found a few times. In DNA, the CDR3 is TGTGCCAGCAGCCTAATACCGGGACAGGCGAATGAGCAGTTCTTC. This sequence encodes CASSLIPGQANEQFF. This sequence joins TRBV7-8 and TRBJ2-1; the match to TRBD1 covers 8 bases. Germline CDR1 and CDR2: SGHVS and FQNEAQ. V gave up 5 bases and J gave up 7 bases; unmatched junction bases: 10. The CDR3 is 15 amino acids.

The J gene is TRBJ2-4, the V gene TRBV6-6; 11 nucleotides line up with TRBD1. Judging by the DNA end, TRBJ2-7 fits better; the J call may be wrong. The length of the CDR3 is 19 residues. Per germline, CDR1 MNHNY and CDR2 SVGAGI (reference sequence). The CDR3 region has the DNA TGTGCCAGCAGTTACTCCGCGGACAGGGGGCGAGTGTATTCCTACGAGCAGTACTTC. This encodes CASSYSADRGRVYSYEQYF.

The rearrangement joins TRBV5-1 to TRBJ1-1; no firm D call. V was clipped by 0 bases and J by 0 bases, with 15 bases between them. Germline CDR1 and CDR2: SGHRS and YFSETQ. This CDR3 region has 17 residues. The CDR3 DNA sequence: TGCGCCAGCAGCTTGGTTTTGGGCAGTGCTATGAACACTGAAGCTTTCTTT. Translating gives CASSLVLGSAMNTEAFF. Variable domain in full (rest from reference TRBV5-1 and TRBJ1-1): KAGVTQTPRYLIKTRGQQVTLSCSPISGHRSVSWYQQTPGQGLQFLFEYFSETQRNKGNFPGRFSGRQFSNSRSEMNVSTLELGDSALYLCASSLVLGSAMNTEAFFGQGTRLTVV.

This clonotype was picked up one time. The V gene is TRBV7-9, the J gene TRBJ2-1; TRBD2 agrees at 9 bases. TRBJ2-7 matches the DNA end more closely, so the J call is doubtful. The CDR3 runs 15 residues. Germline V gene sequence: CDR1 SEHNR, CDR2 FQNEAQ (reference sequence). The CDR3 sequence is CASSPPGLAAYEQYF. CDR3 nucleotide sequence: TGTGCCAGCAGCCCCCCGGGACTAGCCGCCTACGAGCAGTACTTC.

For this clonotype: This may be a read error, as it is one base from a much larger clone. The chain links TRBV4-2 to TRBJ2-5; D is perhaps TRBD1 or TRBD2 (5 bases each). Trimming pared 4 bases from V and 11 bases from J, leaving 23 bases between. Germline V gene lookup returns CDR1 LGHNA and CDR2 YNFKEQ. This CDR3 has 15 amino acids. CDR3 nucleotide sequence: TGTGCCAGCAGCCTCCCGGGACGGTCTTTAACCAAGCAGTACTTC. Translating gives CASSLPGRSLTKQYF.

The rearrangement uses TRBV7-6 and TRBJ2-1, with a possible D match to TRBD1 (6 bases). The J call may be incorrect, as the DNA end agrees better with TRBJ2-7. Germline CDR1 reads SGHVS; CDR2 reads FNYEAQ. The CDR3 runs 14 residues. CDR3 DNA: TGTGCCAGCAGCCCCCGGACAGCCTCCTACGAGCAGTACTTC. Protein product: CASSPRTASYEQYF.

The J gene is TRBJ1-4, the V gene TRBV6-2 or TRBV6-3, with a tentative D call TRBD1 (5 bases). Germline lookup yields CDR1 MNHEY and CDR2 SVGEGT. There are 14 residues in the CDR3. V dropped 6 bases and J dropped 3 bases, with 11 bases sitting between them. The CDR3 bases are TGTGCCAGCAGCGGGACTGGAGCTAATGAAAAACTGTTTTTT. It translates to CASSGTGANEKLFF.

This clonotype is deemed medium-sized. The V gene is TRBV11-2, the J gene TRBJ2-7; the D is unclear. The V gene lost 2 bases and the J gene lost 0 bases, with 5 bases spanning the gap. From germline, CDR1 is SGHAT and CDR2 FQNNGV. The CDR3 consists of 13 residues. The CDR3 DNA sequence: TGTGCCAGCAGCTTAACGCTCTCCTACGAGCAGTACTTC. Translated: CASSLTLSYEQYF.